The present T cell receptor (beta chain) was sequenced within a study of cytomegalovirus exposure and HLA in healthy donors. Primers for the PCR totalled 60 Vbeta and 13 Jbeta. Data came from immunoSEQ multiplex PCR; TCRdb stores just in-frame clones and leaves some out. The table shows approximately 200,000 clones, with about 79% occurring only once. Remarks on this clone: Its specificity is unknown.

Study results and limitations: Sequencing depth roughly uniform across donors was assumed in presence/absence analyses.

CDR1 SGHTA and CDR2 FQGTGA come from the germline V gene. With 5 bases clipped from V and 8 bases from J, the junction kept 11 bases outside the gene matches. The CDR3 runs 15 residues. The receptor was isolated from a man between 18 and 29 years old in good health and CMV-seronegative. Sequences were obtained from PBMCs. The V and J genes are TRBV7-3 and TRBJ1-1; the match to TRBD1 covers 10 bases. CDR3 in amino acids: CASSPMTGGASEAFF. As DNA, the CDR3 is TGTGCCAGCAGCCCCATGACAGGGGGCGCTTCCGAAGCTTTCTTT.